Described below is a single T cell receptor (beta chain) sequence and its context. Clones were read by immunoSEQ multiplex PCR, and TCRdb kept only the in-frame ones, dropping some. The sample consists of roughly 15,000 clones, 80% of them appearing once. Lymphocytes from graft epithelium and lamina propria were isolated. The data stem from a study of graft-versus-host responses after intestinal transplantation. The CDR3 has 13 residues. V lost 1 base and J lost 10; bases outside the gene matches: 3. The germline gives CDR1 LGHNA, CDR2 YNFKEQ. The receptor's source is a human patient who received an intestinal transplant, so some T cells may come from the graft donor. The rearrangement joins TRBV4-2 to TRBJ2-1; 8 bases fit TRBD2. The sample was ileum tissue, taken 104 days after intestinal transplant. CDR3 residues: CASSQAGREEQFF. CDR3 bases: TGTGCCAGCAGCCAAGCCGGGAGGGAAGAGCAGTTCTTC.